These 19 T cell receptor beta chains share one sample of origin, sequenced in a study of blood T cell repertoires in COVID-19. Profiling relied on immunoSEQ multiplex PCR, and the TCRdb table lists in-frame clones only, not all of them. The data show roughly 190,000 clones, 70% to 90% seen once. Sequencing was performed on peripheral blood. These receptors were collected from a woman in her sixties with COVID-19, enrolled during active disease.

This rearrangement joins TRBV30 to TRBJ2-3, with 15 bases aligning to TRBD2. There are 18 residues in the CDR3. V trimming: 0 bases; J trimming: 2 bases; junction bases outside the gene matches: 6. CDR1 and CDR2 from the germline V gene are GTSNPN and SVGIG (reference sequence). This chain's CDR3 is CAWSVLGLAGGATDTQYF. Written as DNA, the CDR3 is TGTGCCTGGAGTGTCTTAGGACTAGCGGGAGGGGCCACAGATACGCAGTATTTT.

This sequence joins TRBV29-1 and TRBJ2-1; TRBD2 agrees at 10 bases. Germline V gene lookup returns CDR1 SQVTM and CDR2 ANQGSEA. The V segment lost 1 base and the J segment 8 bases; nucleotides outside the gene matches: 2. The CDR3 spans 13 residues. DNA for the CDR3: TGCAGCGTTGAAGGGCTAGCGGGAGATGAGCAGTTCTTC. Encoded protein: CSVEGLAGDEQFF.

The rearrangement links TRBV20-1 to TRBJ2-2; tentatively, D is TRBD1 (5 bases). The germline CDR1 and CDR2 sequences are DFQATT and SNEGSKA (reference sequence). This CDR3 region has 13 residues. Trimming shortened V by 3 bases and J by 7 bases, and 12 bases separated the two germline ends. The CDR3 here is CSASNSGFGELFF. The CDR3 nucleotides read TGCAGTGCTAGTAATTCAGGGTTCGGGGAGCTGTTTTTT.

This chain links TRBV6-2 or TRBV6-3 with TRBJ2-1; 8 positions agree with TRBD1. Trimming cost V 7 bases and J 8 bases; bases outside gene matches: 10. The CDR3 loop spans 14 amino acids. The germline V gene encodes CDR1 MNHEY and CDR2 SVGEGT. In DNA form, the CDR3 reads TGTGCCAGCACCCCAGGGGGCAGTATCGATGAGCAGTTCTTC. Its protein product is CASTPGGSIDEQFF.

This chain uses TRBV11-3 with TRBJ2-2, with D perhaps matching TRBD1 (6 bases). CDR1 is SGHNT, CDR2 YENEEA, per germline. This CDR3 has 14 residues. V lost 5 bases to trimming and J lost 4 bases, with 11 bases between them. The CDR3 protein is CASSLRDTTGELFF. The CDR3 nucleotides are TGTGCCAGCAGCCTCCGGGACACCACCGGGGAGCTGTTTTTT.

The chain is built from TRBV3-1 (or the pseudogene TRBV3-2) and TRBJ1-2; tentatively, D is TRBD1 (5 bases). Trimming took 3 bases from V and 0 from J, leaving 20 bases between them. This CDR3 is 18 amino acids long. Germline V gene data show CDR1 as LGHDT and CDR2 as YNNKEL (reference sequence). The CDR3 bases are TGTGCCAGCAGCCACTCTTACCCACCCAGGGTAGCTAACTATGGCTACACCTTC. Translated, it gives CASSHSYPPRVANYGYTF.

The CDR3 loop is CSASQGTRNQPQHF. CDR3 DNA sequence: TGCAGTGCTAGTCAGGGGACGCGCAATCAGCCCCAGCATTTT. The chain combines TRBV20-1 with TRBJ1-5, with D perhaps TRBD1 (6 bases). Germline-derived CDR1 and CDR2 are DFQATT and SNEGSKA (reference sequence). The CDR3 totals 14 residues. V was trimmed by 3 bases and J by 2 bases, leaving 11 bases between them.

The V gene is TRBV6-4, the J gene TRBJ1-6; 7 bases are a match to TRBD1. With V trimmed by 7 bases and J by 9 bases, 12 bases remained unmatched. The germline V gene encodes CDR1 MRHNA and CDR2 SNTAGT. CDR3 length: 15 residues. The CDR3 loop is CASKPSQGTASPLHF. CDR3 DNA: TGTGCCAGCAAACCCTCACAGGGGACGGCTTCACCCCTCCACTTT.

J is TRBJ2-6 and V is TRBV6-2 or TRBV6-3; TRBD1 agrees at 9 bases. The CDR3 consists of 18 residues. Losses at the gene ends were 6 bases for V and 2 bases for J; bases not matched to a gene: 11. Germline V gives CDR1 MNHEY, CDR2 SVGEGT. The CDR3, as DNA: TGTGCCAGCAGCTGCCGGGACAGGGAACCCGCTGGGGCCAACGTCCTGACTTTC. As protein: CASSCRDREPAGANVLTF.

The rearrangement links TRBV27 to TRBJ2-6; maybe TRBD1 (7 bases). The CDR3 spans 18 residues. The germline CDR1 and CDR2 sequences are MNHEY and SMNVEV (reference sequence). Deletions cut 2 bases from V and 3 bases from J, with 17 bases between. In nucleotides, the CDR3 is TGTGCCAGCAGTTTAACAGGGGAGGTGGTGTTTGGGGCCAACGTCCTGACTTTC. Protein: CASSLTGEVVFGANVLTF.

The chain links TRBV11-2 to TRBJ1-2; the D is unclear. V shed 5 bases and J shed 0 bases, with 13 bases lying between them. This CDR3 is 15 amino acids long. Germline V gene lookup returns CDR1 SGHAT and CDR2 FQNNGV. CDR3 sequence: CASSPAGDSNYGYTF. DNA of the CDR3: TGTGCCAGCAGCCCAGCAGGCGATTCTAACTATGGCTACACCTTC.

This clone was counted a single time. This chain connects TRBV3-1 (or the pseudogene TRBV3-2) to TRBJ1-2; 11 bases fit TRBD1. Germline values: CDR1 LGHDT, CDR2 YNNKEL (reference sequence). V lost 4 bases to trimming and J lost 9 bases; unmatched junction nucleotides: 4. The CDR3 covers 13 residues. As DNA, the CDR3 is TGTGCCAGCAGCCTAGGGACAGGGGGTCGCTACACCTTC. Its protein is CASSLGTGGRYTF.

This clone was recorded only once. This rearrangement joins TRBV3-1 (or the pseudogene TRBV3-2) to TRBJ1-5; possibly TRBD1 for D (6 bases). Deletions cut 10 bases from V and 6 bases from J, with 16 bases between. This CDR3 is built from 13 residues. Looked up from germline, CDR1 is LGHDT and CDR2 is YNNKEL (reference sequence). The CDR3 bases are TGTGCCACCGGGCAGGGGATGCGTCAGCCCCAGCATTTT. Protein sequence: CATGQGMRQPQHF.

The CDR3: CASSLPTGNTGELFF. CDR3 bases: TGTGCCAGCAGTCTTCCGACAGGGAACACCGGGGAGCTGTTTTTT. The chain has TRBV2 and TRBJ2-2, with D perhaps matching TRBD1 (6 bases). Germline V gene lookup returns CDR1 SNHLY and CDR2 FYNNEI. Trimming shortened V by 5 bases and J by 1 base, and 11 bases separated the two germline ends. The CDR3 has 15 residues.

The CDR3 spells CASSPQKDTQYF. DNA for the CDR3: TGTGCCAGCTCACCCCAGAAAGATACGCAGTATTTT. This chain links TRBV18 with TRBJ2-3; D is undetermined. CDR1 is KGHSH and CDR2 is LQKENI in the germline V gene. The length of the CDR3 is 12 residues. The ends were cut back, 3 bases at V and 5 bases at J, with 6 bases in the middle. The whole variable domain, remainder taken from reference TRBV18 and TRBJ2-3, is NAGVMQNPRHLVRRRGQEARLRCSPMKGHSHVYWYRQLPEEGLKFMVYLQKENIIDESGMPKERFSAEFPKEGPSILRIQQVVRGDSAAYFCASSPQKDTQYFGPGTRLTVL.

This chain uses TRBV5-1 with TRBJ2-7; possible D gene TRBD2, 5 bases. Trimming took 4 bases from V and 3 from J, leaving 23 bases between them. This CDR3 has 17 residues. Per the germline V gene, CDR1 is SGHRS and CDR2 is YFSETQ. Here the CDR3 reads CASSPALGGNRYYEQYF. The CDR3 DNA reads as TGCGCCAGCAGCCCCGCCCTTGGAGGCAACCGTTACTACGAGCAGTACTTC. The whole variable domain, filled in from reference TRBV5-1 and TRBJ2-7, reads KAGVTQTPRYLIKTRGQQVTLSCSPISGHRSVSWYQQTPGQGLQFLFEYFSETQRNKGNFPGRFSGRQFSNSRSEMNVSTLELGDSALYLCASSPALGGNRYYEQYFGPGTRLTVT.

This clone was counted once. CDR3 in amino acids: CASSLSTYNEQFF. The CDR3 region has the DNA TGTGCCAGCAGCTTAAGTACTTACAATGAGCAGTTCTTC. This chain connects TRBV7-9 to TRBJ2-1; D uncertain. Trimming cost V 2 bases and J 4 bases, with 6 bases left between them. The germline CDR1 and CDR2 sequences are SEHNR and FQNEAQ (reference sequence). This CDR3 spans 13 amino acids.

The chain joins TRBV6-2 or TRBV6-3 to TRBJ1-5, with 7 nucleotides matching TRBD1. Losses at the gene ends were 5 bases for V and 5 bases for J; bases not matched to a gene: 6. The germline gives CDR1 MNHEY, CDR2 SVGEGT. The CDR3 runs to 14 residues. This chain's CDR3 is CASSQTGRHQPQHF. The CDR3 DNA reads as TGTGCCAGCAGTCAGACAGGGAGGCATCAGCCCCAGCATTTT.

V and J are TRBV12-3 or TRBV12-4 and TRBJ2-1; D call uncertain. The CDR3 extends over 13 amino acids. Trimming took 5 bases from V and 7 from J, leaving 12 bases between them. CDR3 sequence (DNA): TGTGCCAGCAGTCCCCTCCCCTCGAATGAGCAGTTCTTC. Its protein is CASSPLPSNEQFF.